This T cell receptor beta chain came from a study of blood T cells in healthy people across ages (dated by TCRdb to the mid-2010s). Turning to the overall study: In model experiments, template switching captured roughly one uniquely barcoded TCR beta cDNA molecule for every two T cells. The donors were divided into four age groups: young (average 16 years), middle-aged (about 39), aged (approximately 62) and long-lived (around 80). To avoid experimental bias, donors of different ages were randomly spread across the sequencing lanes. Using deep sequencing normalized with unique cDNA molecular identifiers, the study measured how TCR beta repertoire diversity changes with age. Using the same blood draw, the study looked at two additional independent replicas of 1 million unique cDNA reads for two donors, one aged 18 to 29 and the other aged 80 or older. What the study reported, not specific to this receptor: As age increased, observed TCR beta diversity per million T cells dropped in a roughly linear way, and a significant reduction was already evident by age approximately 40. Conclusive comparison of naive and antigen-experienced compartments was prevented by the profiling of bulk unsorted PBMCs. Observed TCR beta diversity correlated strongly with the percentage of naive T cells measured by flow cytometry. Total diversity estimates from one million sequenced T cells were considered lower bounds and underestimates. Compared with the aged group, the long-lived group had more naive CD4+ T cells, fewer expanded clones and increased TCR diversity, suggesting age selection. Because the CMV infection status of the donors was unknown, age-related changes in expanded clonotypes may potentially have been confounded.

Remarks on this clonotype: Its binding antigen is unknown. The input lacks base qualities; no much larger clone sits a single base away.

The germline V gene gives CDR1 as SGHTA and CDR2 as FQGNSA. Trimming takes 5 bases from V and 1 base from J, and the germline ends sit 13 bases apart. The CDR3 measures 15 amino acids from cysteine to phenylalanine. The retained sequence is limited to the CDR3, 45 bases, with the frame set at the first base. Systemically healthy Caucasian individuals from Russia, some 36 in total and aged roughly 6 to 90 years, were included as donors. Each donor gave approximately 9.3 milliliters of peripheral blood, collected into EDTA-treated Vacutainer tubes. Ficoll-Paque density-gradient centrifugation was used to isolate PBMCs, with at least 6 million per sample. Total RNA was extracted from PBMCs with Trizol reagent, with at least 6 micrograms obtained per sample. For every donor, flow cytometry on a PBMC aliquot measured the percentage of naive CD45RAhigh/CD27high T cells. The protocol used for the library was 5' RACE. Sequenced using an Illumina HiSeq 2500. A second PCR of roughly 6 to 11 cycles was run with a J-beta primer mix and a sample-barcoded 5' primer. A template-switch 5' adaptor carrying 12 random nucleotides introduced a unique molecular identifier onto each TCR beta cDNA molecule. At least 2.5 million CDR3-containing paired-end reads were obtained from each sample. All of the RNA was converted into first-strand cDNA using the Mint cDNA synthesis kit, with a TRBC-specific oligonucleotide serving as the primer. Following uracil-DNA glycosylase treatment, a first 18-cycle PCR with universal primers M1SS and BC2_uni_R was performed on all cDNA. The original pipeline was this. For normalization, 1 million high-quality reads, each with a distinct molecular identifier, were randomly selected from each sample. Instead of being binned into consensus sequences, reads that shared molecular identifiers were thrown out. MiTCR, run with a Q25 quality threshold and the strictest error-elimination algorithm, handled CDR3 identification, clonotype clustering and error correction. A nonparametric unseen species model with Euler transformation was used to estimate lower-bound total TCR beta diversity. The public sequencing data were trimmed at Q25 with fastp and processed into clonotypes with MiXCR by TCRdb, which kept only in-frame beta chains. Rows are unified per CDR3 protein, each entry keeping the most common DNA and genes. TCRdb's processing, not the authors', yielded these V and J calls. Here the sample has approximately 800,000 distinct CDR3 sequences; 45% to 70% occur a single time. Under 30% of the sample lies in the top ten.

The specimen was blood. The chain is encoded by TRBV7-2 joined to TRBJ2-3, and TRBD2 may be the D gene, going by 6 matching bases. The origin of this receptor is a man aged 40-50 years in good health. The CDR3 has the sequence CASSVGGLRTDTQYF. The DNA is TGTGCCAGCAGCGTGGGAGGACTCCGCACAGATACGCAGTATTTT.